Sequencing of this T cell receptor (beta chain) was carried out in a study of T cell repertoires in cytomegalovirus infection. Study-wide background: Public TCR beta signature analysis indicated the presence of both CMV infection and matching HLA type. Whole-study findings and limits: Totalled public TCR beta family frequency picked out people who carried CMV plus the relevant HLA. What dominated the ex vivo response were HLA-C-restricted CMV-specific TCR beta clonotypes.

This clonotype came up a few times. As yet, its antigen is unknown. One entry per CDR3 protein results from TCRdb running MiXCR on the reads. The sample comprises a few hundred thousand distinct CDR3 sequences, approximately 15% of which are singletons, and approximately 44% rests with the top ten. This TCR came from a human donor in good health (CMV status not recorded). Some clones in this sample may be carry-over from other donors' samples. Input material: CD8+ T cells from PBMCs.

CDR3 nucleotide sequence: TGTGCCAGCAGTGAAGCGCGGGGGGCTCTTCCAGATACGCAGTATTTT. As protein: CASSEARGALPDTQYF. The chain couples TRBV2 to TRBJ2-3; 8 nucleotides align to TRBD2. This CDR3 comprises 16 residues. Germline V lookup: CDR1 SNHLY, CDR2 FYNNEI. V shed 0 bases and J 4 bases; nucleotides not matched to a gene: 6.